These T cell receptor beta chains were read from a single sample in a study of blood T cells in healthy people across ages. TCRdb independently ran MiXCR on the 5' RACE reads; one entry per CDR3 protein. The sample carries roughly 700,000 distinct CDR3 sequences, around 49% recorded once. The sequenced sample was blood. The receptors originated from an older woman in good health. Each CDR3 is given with its conserved first and last residue. Fields, in order: V gene, J gene, CDR3 protein.

v_call: TRBV2
j_call: TRBJ2-1
cdr3_aa: CASSEVASLNEQFF

v_call: TRBV28
j_call: TRBJ1-1
cdr3_aa: CASSPPNTEAFF

v_call: TRBV27
j_call: TRBJ1-2
cdr3_aa: CASSSAVKYGYTF

v_call: TRBV7-2
j_call: TRBJ2-3
cdr3_aa: CASSLGTFSTDTQYF

v_call: TRBV7-2
j_call: TRBJ2-1
cdr3_aa: CASSRRGGYKEQFF

v_call: TRBV3-1
j_call: TRBJ2-5
cdr3_aa: CASSPGTAGETQYF

v_call: TRBV5-5
j_call: TRBJ2-1
cdr3_aa: CASSSGVGSYNEQFF

v_call: TRBV20-1
j_call: TRBJ2-7
cdr3_aa: CSARDSSGSSYEQYF

v_call: TRBV6-1
j_call: TRBJ1-1
cdr3_aa: CASTLYGVQGLGAEAFF

v_call: TRBV7-9
j_call: TRBJ2-1
cdr3_aa: CASSSRIAYNEQFF

v_call: TRBV2
j_call: TRBJ2-7
cdr3_aa: CASRLGLANEQYF

v_call: TRBV6-6
j_call: TRBJ2-7
cdr3_aa: CASRQLATVPSYEQYF

v_call: TRBV24-1
j_call: TRBJ1-2
cdr3_aa: CATGDITYGYTF

v_call: TRBV5-1
j_call: TRBJ1-2
cdr3_aa: CASSLDRDRGSGYTF